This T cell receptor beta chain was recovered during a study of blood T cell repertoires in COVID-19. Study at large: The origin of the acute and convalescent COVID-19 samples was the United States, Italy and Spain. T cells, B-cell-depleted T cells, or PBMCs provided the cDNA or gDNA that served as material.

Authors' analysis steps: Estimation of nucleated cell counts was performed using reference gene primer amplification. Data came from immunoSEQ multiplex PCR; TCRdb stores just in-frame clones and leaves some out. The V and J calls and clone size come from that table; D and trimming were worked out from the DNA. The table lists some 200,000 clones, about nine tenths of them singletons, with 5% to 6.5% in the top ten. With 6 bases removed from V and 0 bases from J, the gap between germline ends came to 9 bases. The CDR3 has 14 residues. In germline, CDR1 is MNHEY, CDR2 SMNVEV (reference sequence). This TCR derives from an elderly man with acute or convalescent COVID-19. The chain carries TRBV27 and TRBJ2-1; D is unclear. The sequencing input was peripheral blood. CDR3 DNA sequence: TGTGCCAGCAGCCTCGGTAGCTCCTACAATGAGCAGTTCTTC. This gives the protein CASSLGSSYNEQFF.